The entry that follows covers one TCR beta chain sequence. Measured with immunoSEQ multiplex PCR; TCRdb has only the in-frame clones, and not every one. The top ten clones hold around 4.5% of a sample with about 120,000 clones, 70% to 90% of them seen once. The approximately 130-subject validation cohort, separate from the roughly 670-subject first cohort, included the donors. CDR3 length: 14 residues. CDR1 is MNHNS, CDR2 SASEGT, per germline. Trimming pared 3 bases from V and 0 bases from J, leaving 8 bases between. This entry belongs to a study of cytomegalovirus exposure and HLA in healthy donors. The sequenced material came from PBMCs. The chain is built from TRBV6-1 and TRBJ1-1; D possibly corresponds to TRBD1 (5 bases). The receptor comes from a man younger than 35 in good health and CMV-seropositive. CDR3 region: CASSDRGVNTEAFF. The DNA for the CDR3 is TGTGCCAGCAGTGATCGGGGGGTGAACACTGAAGCTTTCTTT.